A single TCR beta chain is shown here with its context. The antigen remains unidentified. The PCR employed 60 Vbeta primers together with 13 Jbeta primers. Profiled with immunoSEQ multiplex PCR; TCRdb holds only in-frame clones, not every one. The sample lists about 160,000 clones, 76% occurring once. This CDR3 contains 11 residues. CDR1 is MNHEY and CDR2 is SVGAGI in the germline V gene. With V trimmed by 5 bases and J by 8 bases, 3 bases remained unmatched. This sample is part of a study of cytomegalovirus exposure and HLA in healthy donors. General study points: Researchers counted around 180 TCR beta chains as cytomegalovirus-associated. In vitro assays verified that three CMV-associated chains recognized CMV antigens specifically. Researchers reportedly found TCR beta sequences accurately predicted most subjects' HLA-A and HLA-B alleles.

The TCR sequence derives from a man between 60 and 75 years old in good health and CMV-seronegative. The gene calls are TRBV6-5 and TRBJ2-7; 7 nucleotides line up with TRBD1. Input material: PBMCs. The CDR3 protein is CASSGDRKQYF. CDR3 in DNA: TGTGCCAGCAGTGGGGACAGAAAGCAGTACTTC.